Below are 27 T cell receptor beta chains sequenced from a single sample in a study of shared clonotypes between healthy human individuals. Clones were sequenced by immunoSEQ multiplex PCR, and TCRdb holds only the in-frame ones, with some missing. The sample has some 1 million clones, roughly 70% seen once; the top ten hold 1.5%. The sample was memory CD4+ T cells sorted from blood. The subset is: CD45RA-negative fraction. These receptors came from a man in his late teens or twenties in good health.

The V call is TRBV6-1, the J call TRBJ1-5; possible D gene TRBD1, 5 bases. V dropped 6 bases and J dropped 7 bases, with 19 bases sitting between them. CDR1 and CDR2 from the germline V gene are MNHNS and SASEGT. The CDR3 totals 15 residues. The CDR3 protein is CASRPLPVDTQPQHF. Here the CDR3 DNA reads TGTGCCAGCAGACCCCTACCGGTGGACACACAGCCCCAGCATTTT.

This chain links TRBV7-8 with TRBJ2-5; unclear D gene. Germline V gene data show CDR1 as SGHVS and CDR2 as FQNEAQ. V was trimmed by 5 bases and J by 6 bases, leaving 16 bases between them. The CDR3 extends over 14 amino acids. CDR3 residues: CASSPPEIGQTQYF. CDR3 nucleotides: TGTGCCAGCAGCCCCCCTGAAATAGGGCAGACCCAGTACTTC.

J is TRBJ1-1 and V is TRBV5-1; D perhaps matches TRBD1 (6 bases). Germline CDR1 is SGHRS and CDR2 is YFSETQ. The germline V and J ends were trimmed by 4 bases and 1 base, with 17 bases remaining between them. The CDR3 loop spans 16 amino acids. The CDR3 DNA reads as TGCGCCAGCAGCGAAGGAACAGGGTTTAAGAACACTGAAGCTTTCTTT. Protein: CASSEGTGFKNTEAFF.

V gene TRBV27 combines with J gene TRBJ2-5; perhaps TRBD2 as D (6 bases). This CDR3 has 14 residues. Trimming cost V 6 bases and J 2 bases, with 13 bases left between them. CDR1 is MNHEY and CDR2 is SMNVEV in the germline V gene (reference sequence). The CDR3 nucleotides are TGTGCCAGCAGCCGGGGAGGTAGGCAAGAGACCCAGTACTTC. This gives the protein CASSRGGRQETQYF.

For this clone: A far bigger clonotype differs at one base, so this is likely a read error. The chain uses TRBV13 and TRBJ2-3; D is uncertain. This CDR3 has 13 residues. Looked up from germline, CDR1 is PRHDT and CDR2 is FYEKMQ (reference sequence). Trimming left V 1 base short and J 1 base short, with 3 bases between. CDR3 sequence reads: CASSLVGTDTQYF. The CDR3 nucleotides are TGTGCCAGCAGCTTAGTGGGCACAGATACGCAGTATTTT.

This clone occurred a few times. The V and J genes are TRBV5-4 and TRBJ1-3; D is undetermined. The V end was cut by 2 bases, the J end by 4 bases, with 7 bases between. Germline values: CDR1 SGHNT, CDR2 YYREEE (reference sequence). The CDR3 has 13 residues. CDR3 region: CASSLKGGNTIYF. CDR3 bases: TGTGCCAGCAGCTTAAAGGGCGGAAACACCATATATTTT.

The chain couples TRBV30 to TRBJ2-2; no firm D call. With 0 bases removed from V and 6 bases from J, the gap between germline ends came to 8 bases. The CDR3 is 13 residues long. CDR1 is GTSNPN and CDR2 is SVGIG in the germline V gene (reference sequence). This CDR3 is CAWSVLDPGELFF. CDR3 nucleotides: TGTGCCTGGAGTGTATTAGACCCCGGGGAGCTGTTTTTT.

The sample holds many counts of this clone. J is TRBJ1-6 and V is TRBV6-6; D is perhaps TRBD1 (6 bases). This CDR3 comprises 15 residues. V was clipped by 6 bases and J by 9 bases, with 18 bases between them. Germline values: CDR1 MNHNY, CDR2 SVGAGI (reference sequence). The CDR3 DNA reads TGTGCCAGCAGACCACAAACAGGGATGGCTTCACCCCTCCACTTT. Translation gives CASRPQTGMASPLHF.

V is TRBV5-6 and J is TRBJ2-2; 14 positions match TRBD2. With V trimmed by 4 bases and J by 6 bases, 5 bases remained unmatched. The CDR3 runs 16 residues. Germline V gene lookup returns CDR1 SGHDT and CDR2 YYEEEE. DNA for the CDR3: TGTGCCAGCAGCCCGGGACTAGCGGGAGCATCCGGGGAGCTGTTTTTT. Translating it yields CASSPGLAGASGELFF. The full variable domain, in which reference TRBV5-6 and TRBJ2-2 provide the parts outside the CDR3, is DAGVTQSPTHLIKTRGQQVTLRCSPKSGHDTVSWYQQALGQGPQFIFQYYEEEERQRGNFPDRFSGHQFPNYSSELNVNALLLGDSALYLCASSPGLAGASGELFFGEGSRLTVL.

This clone came up a few times. The chain recombines TRBV2 with TRBJ2-2, with D possibly being TRBD1 (6 bases). Trimming stripped 7 bases from V and 0 bases from J, with 12 bases between. Germline V gives CDR1 SNHLY, CDR2 FYNNEI. This CDR3 spans 15 amino acids. The DNA for the CDR3 is TGTGCCAGCAAAATCGGGACACCGAACACCGGGGAGCTGTTTTTT. Its translation is CASKIGTPNTGELFF.

The genes are TRBV5-6 and TRBJ2-3, with unresolved D. Germline lookup yields CDR1 SGHDT and CDR2 YYEEEE. V gave up 0 bases and J gave up 3 bases, with 11 bases separating them. This CDR3 is 15 amino acids long. This CDR3 reads CASSLESGLTDTQYF. CDR3 in DNA: TGTGCCAGCAGCTTGGAGTCCGGGCTAACAGATACGCAGTATTTT.

The chain links TRBV6-1 to TRBJ2-4, with D possibly matching TRBD1 (5 bases). CDR1 MNHNS and CDR2 SASEGT come from the germline V gene. The CDR3 totals 13 residues. Trimming took 6 bases from V and 6 from J, leaving 12 bases between them. The CDR3 here is CASSQDSLNIQYF. CDR3 in DNA: TGTGCCAGCAGCCAAGACAGCTTAAACATTCAGTACTTC.

The genes are TRBV2 and TRBJ2-2; D possibly corresponds to TRBD2 (6 bases). Trimming took 6 bases from V and 5 from J, leaving 10 bases between them. The CDR3 covers 13 residues. Per germline, CDR1 SNHLY and CDR2 FYNNEI. CDR3 protein: CASREGRTGELFF. The CDR3 DNA reads as TGTGCCAGCAGGGAGGGGCGGACCGGGGAGCTGTTTTTT.

The chain joins TRBV7-2 to TRBJ2-5, with a weak D call TRBD1 (6 bases). The tail of the sequence fits TRBJ2-7 better, so the J call may be wrong. From germline, CDR1 is SGHTA and CDR2 FQGNSA. The CDR3 spans 14 residues. CDR3 in amino acids: CASSQQGKSYEQYF. For the CDR3, the DNA is TGTGCCAGCAGCCAACAGGGTAAATCCTACGAGCAGTACTTC.

The chain has TRBV19 and TRBJ2-1, with D maybe TRBD1 (5 bases). The V gene's germline CDR1 is LNHDA and CDR2 SQIVND (reference sequence). This CDR3 contains 13 residues. V shed 5 bases and J shed 7 bases, with 12 bases lying between them. The CDR3 DNA reads TGTGCCAGTAGTGACGCAGGGTGGAATGAGCAGTTCTTC. Its translation is CASSDAGWNEQFF.

This chain links TRBV7-9 with TRBJ2-7, with TRBD1 identical over 7 bases. The germline gives CDR1 SEHNR, CDR2 FQNEAQ (reference sequence). J was trimmed by 6 bases and V by 5 bases; bases with no gene match: 4. There are 12 residues in the CDR3. The chain's CDR3 is CASSTRDSEQYF. The CDR3 DNA reads as TGTGCCAGCAGCACCAGGGACAGCGAGCAGTACTTC. The variable domain in full, completed from reference TRBV7-9 and TRBJ2-7, reads DTGVSQNPRHKITKRGQNVTFRCDPISEHNRLYWYRQTLGQGPEFLTYFQNEAQLEKSRLLSDRFSAERPKGSFSTLEIQRTEQGDSAMYLCASSTRDSEQYFGPGTRLTVT.

This clone was found many times. The chain joins TRBV19 to TRBJ1-4; maybe TRBD1 (5 bases). Germline V gene data show CDR1 as LNHDA and CDR2 as SQIVND (reference sequence). V was shortened by 4 bases and J by 8 bases, with 11 bases between the two germline ends. The CDR3 consists of 13 residues. This CDR3 is CASSRQGEEKLFF. The CDR3 DNA sequence: TGTGCCAGTAGTAGGCAGGGCGAAGAAAAACTGTTTTTT.

V and J are TRBV21-1 and TRBJ2-7. TRBV21-1 is a known pseudogene. This CDR3 is built from 14 residues. CDR3 nucleotides: TGTGCCAGCAGGAGGGACGGGAAAAACTACGAGCAGTACTTC. Its protein is CASRRDGKNYEQYF.

Only a few counts were recorded for this clone. Other DNA sequences in this specimen translate into the identical CDR3. The CDR3 DNA sequence: TGTGCCAGCAGTGAACGCCAGGGGGCAACTAATGAAAAACTGTTTTTT. Translated: CASSERQGATNEKLFF. V usage is TRBV6-1 and J usage is TRBJ1-4; the match to TRBD1 covers 7 bases. Germline lookup yields CDR1 MNHNS and CDR2 SASEGT. The CDR3 totals 16 residues. The V gene end was trimmed by 2 bases and the J gene end by 0 bases; junction bases not matched to a gene: 3.

This clone was observed a handful of times. This chain links TRBV2 with TRBJ2-7; D ambiguous. The germline V gene has CDR1 SNHLY and CDR2 FYNNEI. The CDR3 runs to 11 residues. Trimming stripped 1 base from V and 13 bases from J, with 11 bases between. The CDR3 sequence is CASSEVNRNYF. CDR3 DNA sequence: TGTGCCAGCAGTGAAGTTAATCGGAACTACTTC.

The V call is TRBV6-5, the J call TRBJ2-5; D perhaps matches TRBD2 (7 bases). CDR3 length: 15 residues. Germline V gives CDR1 MNHEY, CDR2 SVGAGI. V lost 4 bases, J lost 5 bases, and 17 bases lay in between. This CDR3 reads CASSSPRGGRETQYF. The CDR3, as DNA: TGTGCCAGCAGTTCCCCAAGGGGGGGCCGGGAGACCCAGTACTTC.

J is TRBJ1-3 and V is TRBV6-7, with 9 bases identical to TRBD1. TRBV6-7 is flagged as an ORF with uncertain function. The V and J ends lost 5 bases and 3 bases, in that order; junction bases with no gene match: 8. The CDR3 spans 16 residues. In DNA form, the CDR3 reads TGTGCCAGCAGTAGCCAACAGGGGGCGATTGGAAACACCATATATTTT. It specifies CASSSQQGAIGNTIYF.

The chain is built from TRBV18 and TRBJ2-3; D remains unclear. The V end was cut by 4 bases, the J end by 2 bases, with 19 bases between. The CDR3 runs to 17 residues. Germline CDR1 and CDR2: KGHSH and LQKENI. DNA of the CDR3: TGTGCCAGCTCACTCCCGGGCCCAAACTCATACACAGATACGCAGTATTTT. Amino acids: CASSLPGPNSYTDTQYF.

J is TRBJ2-3 and V is TRBV2; D unclear. The length of the CDR3 is 12 residues. The germline V gene encodes CDR1 SNHLY and CDR2 FYNNEI. Trimming removed 9 bases from V and 5 bases from J, with 12 bases in between. DNA of the CDR3: TGTGCCAGTCTAGAGGACCGAGATACGCAGTATTTT. Amino acid sequence: CASLEDRDTQYF.

The V and J genes are TRBV6-1 and TRBJ2-7; tentatively, D is TRBD2 (5 bases). The V end lost 2 bases, the J end lost 6 bases, and 8 bases lay between the germline ends. The V gene's germline CDR1 is MNHNS and CDR2 SASEGT. This CDR3 spans 12 amino acids. CDR3 in DNA: TGTGCCAGCAGTGAACGGGGAGCCGAGCAGTACTTC. It translates to CASSERGAEQYF.

The chain combines TRBV11-2 with TRBJ2-7; D is ambiguous. Trimming took 1 base from V and 5 from J, leaving 3 bases between them. This CDR3 is built from 11 residues. Per germline, CDR1 SGHAT and CDR2 FQNNGV. This CDR3 is CASSLVDEQYF. In DNA form, the CDR3 reads TGTGCCAGCAGCTTAGTCGACGAGCAGTACTTC.

The rearrangement uses TRBV19 and TRBJ1-4, with D tentatively TRBD1 (6 bases). CDR3 length equals 15 residues. Trimming cost V 4 bases and J 4 bases, with 13 bases left between them. Germline CDR1 and CDR2: LNHDA and SQIVND (reference sequence). CDR3 nucleotide sequence: TGTGCCAGTAGTACCGGACAGATCCTTAATGAAAAACTGTTTTTT. Translating it yields CASSTGQILNEKLFF.